Shown below are 12 T cell receptor beta chains from a single sample sequenced in a study of T cell responses to AZD1222 COVID-19 vaccine (dated by TCRdb to the early 2020s). Libraries were constructed by the immunoSEQ multiplex PCR assay. TCRdb limited this immuneACCESS table to in-frame rearrangements with V and J called. A share of clones is missing; checked studies link under half to unresolved V genes, and the rest is unexplained. The sample has approximately 140,000 clones on record, approximately 91% of them singletons. The biggest ten clones account for less than 2% of the sample. The sample's time point label, decoded: about 28 days (+/-7) after the second vaccine dose. The starting material was peripheral blood, obtained 28 days after the second AZD1222 dose. These receptors were taken from an adult who received the AZD1222 COVID-19 vaccine.

In DNA form, the CDR3 reads TGTGCTAGTAGCAGGGAGAACTATGGCTACACCTTC. It yields the protein CASSRENYGYTF. The J gene is TRBJ1-2, the V gene TRBV12-5, with D possibly TRBD1 on 5 matching bases. The V and J ends lost 8 bases and 2 bases respectively, with 9 bases between them. There are 12 residues in the CDR3. CDR1 is LGHNT and CDR2 is FRNRAP in the germline V gene.

The rearrangement joins TRBV19 to TRBJ1-3, with D perhaps matching TRBD1 (5 bases). V lost 7 bases and J 0 bases, leaving 25 bases between the germline ends. The CDR3 is 19 residues long. Germline V CDR1 and CDR2: LNHDA, SQIVND (reference sequence). CDR3: CASTLYGVGTLHSGNTIYF. CDR3 nucleotides: TGTGCCAGTACCCTGTATGGGGTCGGGACTTTACACTCTGGAAACACCATATATTTT.

V is TRBV7-9 and J is TRBJ1-3; the D gene is possibly TRBD1 (5 bases). Per the germline V gene, CDR1 is SEHNR and CDR2 is FQNEAQ (reference sequence). The CDR3 length is 16 residues. Trimming left V 3 bases short and J 0 bases short, with 12 bases between. For the CDR3, the DNA is TGTGCCAGCAGCTTGGGGGAGCCGGCCTCTGGAAACACCATATATTTT. It is translated as CASSLGEPASGNTIYF.

The chain recombines TRBV2 with TRBJ1-1; 9 positions match TRBD1. The CDR3 contains 13 residues. Unmatched junction bases numbered 7, after V lost 8 bases and J lost 6 bases. Germline V gene data show CDR1 as SNHLY and CDR2 as FYNNEI. In DNA, the CDR3 is TGTGCCAGCCACGGGACAGGGCTATCTGAAGCTTTCTTT. It encodes CASHGTGLSEAFF.

This clone was counted once. The chain combines TRBV6-2 or TRBV6-3 with TRBJ2-1; D remains ambiguous. Germline values: CDR1 MNHEY, CDR2 SVGEGT. The CDR3 is 12 amino acids. V lost 5 bases and J lost 4, with 6 bases in between. CDR3 in DNA: TGTGCCAGCAGTCAGGTTTACAATGAGCAGTTCTTC. Translated, it gives CASSQVYNEQFF.

CDR3 nucleotides: TGCGCCAGCAGCCAAGAGGCAGAAAACATTCAGTACTTC. It specifies CASSQEAENIQYF. This rearrangement joins TRBV4-3 to TRBJ2-4; no clear D. V lost 0 bases, J lost 5 bases, and 5 bases lay in between. Germline CDR1 is LGHNA and CDR2 is YSLEER. The CDR3 is 13 residues long.

The chain is built from TRBV10-1 and TRBJ2-2, with 7 bases lining up with TRBD1. The CDR3 length is 15 residues. Germline V gene data show CDR1 as WNHNN and CDR2 as SYGVQD (reference sequence). The J segment lost 7 bases and the V segment lost 0 bases, leaving 5 bases of the junction unmatched. CDR3 amino acids: CASSESKGAGGELFF. CDR3 in DNA: TGCGCCAGCAGTGAGTCGAAGGGGGCCGGCGGGGAGCTGTTTTTT.

The chain is built from TRBV5-4 and TRBJ1-4; D is perhaps TRBD1 (6 bases). The V gene lost 4 bases and the J gene lost 8 bases, with 18 bases spanning the gap. Looked up from germline, CDR1 is SGHNT and CDR2 is YYREEE (reference sequence). The CDR3 has 15 amino acids. This CDR3 is CASSQGWDPGEKLFF. CDR3 nucleotides: TGTGCCAGCAGCCAGGGGTGGGATCCAGGGGAAAAACTGTTTTTT.

The chain carries TRBV6-5 and TRBJ1-2, with D unresolved. The germline V and J ends were trimmed by 0 bases and 7 bases, with 15 bases remaining between them. The CDR3 is 15 residues long. CDR1 is MNHEY and CDR2 is SVGAGI in the germline V gene. The CDR3 here is CASSYSIAQMVGYTF. The DNA for the CDR3 is TGTGCCAGCAGTTACTCGATAGCCCAGATGGTTGGCTACACCTTC.

V usage is TRBV11-3 and J usage is TRBJ2-5; unclear D gene. CDR1 is SGHNT and CDR2 is YENEEA in the germline V gene. The germline V and J ends were trimmed by 7 bases and 1 base, with 13 bases remaining between them. This CDR3 is 14 amino acids long. The CDR3 DNA reads TGTGCCAGCACCAATCCCGGCACCCAAGAGACCCAGTACTTC. It yields the protein CASTNPGTQETQYF.

V and J are TRBV4-1 and TRBJ2-5; D might be TRBD2 (7 bases). The germline gives CDR1 MGHRA, CDR2 YSYEKL. The CDR3 consists of 15 residues. The V gene lost 1 base and the J gene lost 5 bases, with 14 bases spanning the gap. Here the CDR3 reads CASSQGRGAEETQYF. The CDR3 coding sequence is TGCGCCAGCAGCCAAGGACGGGGGGCTGAGGAGACCCAGTACTTC.

The V call is TRBV2, the J call TRBJ2-2; unclear D gene. From germline, CDR1 is SNHLY and CDR2 FYNNEI. This CDR3 has 15 residues. Trimming shortened V by 4 bases and J by 2 bases, and 11 bases separated the two germline ends. The CDR3, as DNA: TGTGCCAGCAGTGGTAGGACCATCAACACCGGGGAGCTGTTTTTT. Translated, it gives CASSGRTINTGELFF. The full variable domain, rest sourced from reference TRBV2 and TRBJ2-2, is EPEVTQTPSHQVTQMGQEVILRCVPISNHLYFYWYRQILGQKVEFLVSFYNNEISEKSEIFDDQFSVERPDGSNFTLKIRSTKLEDSAMYFCASSGRTINTGELFFGEGSRLTVL.